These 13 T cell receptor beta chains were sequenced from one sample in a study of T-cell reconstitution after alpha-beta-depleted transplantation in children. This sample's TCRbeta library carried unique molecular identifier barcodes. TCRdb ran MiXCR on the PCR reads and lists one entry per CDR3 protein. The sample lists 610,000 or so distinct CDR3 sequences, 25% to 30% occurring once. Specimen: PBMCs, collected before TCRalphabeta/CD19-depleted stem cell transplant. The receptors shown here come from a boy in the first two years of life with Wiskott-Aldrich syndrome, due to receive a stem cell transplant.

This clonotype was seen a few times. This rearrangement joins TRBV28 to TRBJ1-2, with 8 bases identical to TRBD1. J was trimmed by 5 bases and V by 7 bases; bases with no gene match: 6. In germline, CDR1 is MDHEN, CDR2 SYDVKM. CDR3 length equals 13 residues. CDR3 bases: TGTGCCAGCACTGACAGGGGAGAGTATGGCTACACCTTC. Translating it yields CASTDRGEYGYTF.

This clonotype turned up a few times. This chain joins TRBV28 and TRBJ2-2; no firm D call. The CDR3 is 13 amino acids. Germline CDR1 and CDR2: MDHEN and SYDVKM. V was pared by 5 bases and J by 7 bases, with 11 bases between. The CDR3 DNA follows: TGTGCCAGCAGTCCCATAATCATCGGGGAGCTGTTTTTT. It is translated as CASSPIIIGELFF.

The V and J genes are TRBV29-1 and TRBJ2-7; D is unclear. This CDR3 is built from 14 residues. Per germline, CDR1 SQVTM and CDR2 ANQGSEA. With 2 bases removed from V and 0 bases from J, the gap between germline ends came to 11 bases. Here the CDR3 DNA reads TGCAGCGTTGAATCCCCAGGAATCTCCTACGAGCAGTACTTC. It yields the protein CSVESPGISYEQYF.

The CDR3 spells CASNGRTSGNNEQFF. CDR3 nucleotide sequence: TGCGCCAGCAACGGCAGAACTAGCGGAAACAATGAGCAGTTCTTC. The chain employs TRBV5-1 and TRBJ2-1; 8 bases map to TRBD2. J gave up 5 bases and V 6 bases, and 10 bases lay outside the gene matches. Per the germline V gene, CDR1 is SGHRS and CDR2 is YFSETQ. The CDR3 loop spans 15 amino acids.

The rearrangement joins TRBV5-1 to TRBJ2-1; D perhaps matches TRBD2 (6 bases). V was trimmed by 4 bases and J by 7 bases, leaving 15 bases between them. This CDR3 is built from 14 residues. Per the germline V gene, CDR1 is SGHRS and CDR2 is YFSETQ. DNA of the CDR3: TGCGCCAGCAGCCCTATAGCTAGCGAAAATGAGCAGTTCTTC. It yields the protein CASSPIASENEQFF.

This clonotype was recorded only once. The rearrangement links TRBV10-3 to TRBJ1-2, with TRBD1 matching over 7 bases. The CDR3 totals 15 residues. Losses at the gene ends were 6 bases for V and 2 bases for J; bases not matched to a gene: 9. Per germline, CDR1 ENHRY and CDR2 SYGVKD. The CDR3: CAISLFSGQNYGYTF. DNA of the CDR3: TGTGCCATCAGCCTATTCTCGGGACAGAACTATGGCTACACCTTC.

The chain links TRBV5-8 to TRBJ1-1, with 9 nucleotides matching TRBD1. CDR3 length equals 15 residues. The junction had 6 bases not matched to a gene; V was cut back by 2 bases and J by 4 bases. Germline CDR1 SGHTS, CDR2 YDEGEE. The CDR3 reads CASSLLTGGSTEAFF. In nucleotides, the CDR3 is TGTGCCAGCAGCTTATTGACAGGGGGGAGCACTGAAGCTTTCTTT.

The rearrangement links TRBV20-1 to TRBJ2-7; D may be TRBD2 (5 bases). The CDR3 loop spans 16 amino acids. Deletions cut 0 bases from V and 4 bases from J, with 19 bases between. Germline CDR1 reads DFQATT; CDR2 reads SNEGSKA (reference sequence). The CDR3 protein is CSARDSRSGRRYEQYF. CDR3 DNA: TGCAGTGCTAGAGATAGTCGGTCGGGCAGGAGGTACGAGCAGTACTTC.

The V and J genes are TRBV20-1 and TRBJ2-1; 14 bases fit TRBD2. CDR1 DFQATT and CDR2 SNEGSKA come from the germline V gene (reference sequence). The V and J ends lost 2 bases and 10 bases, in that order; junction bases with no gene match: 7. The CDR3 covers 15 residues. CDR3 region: CSARRGLAGVREQFF. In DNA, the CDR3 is TGCAGTGCTAGACGGGGACTAGCGGGAGTACGCGAGCAGTTCTTC.

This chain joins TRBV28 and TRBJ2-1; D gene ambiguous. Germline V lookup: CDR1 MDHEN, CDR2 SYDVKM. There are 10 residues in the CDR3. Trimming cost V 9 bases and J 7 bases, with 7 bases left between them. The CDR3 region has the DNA TGTGCCAGTTTACTTAATGAGCAGTTCTTC. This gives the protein CASLLNEQFF.

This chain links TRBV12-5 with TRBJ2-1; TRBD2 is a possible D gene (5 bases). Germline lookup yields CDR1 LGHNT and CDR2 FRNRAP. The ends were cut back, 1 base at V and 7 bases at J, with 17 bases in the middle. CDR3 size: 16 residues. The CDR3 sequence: CASGLGGAPTINEQFF. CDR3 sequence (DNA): TGTGCTAGTGGTTTGGGAGGTGCCCCGACTATTAATGAGCAGTTCTTC.

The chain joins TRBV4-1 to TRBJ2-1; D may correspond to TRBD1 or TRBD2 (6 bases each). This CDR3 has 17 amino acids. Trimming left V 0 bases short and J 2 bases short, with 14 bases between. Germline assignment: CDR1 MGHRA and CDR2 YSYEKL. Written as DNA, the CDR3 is TGCGCCAGCAGCCAAGAGTACGGGGGCCTCACCTACAATGAGCAGTTCTTC. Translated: CASSQEYGGLTYNEQFF.

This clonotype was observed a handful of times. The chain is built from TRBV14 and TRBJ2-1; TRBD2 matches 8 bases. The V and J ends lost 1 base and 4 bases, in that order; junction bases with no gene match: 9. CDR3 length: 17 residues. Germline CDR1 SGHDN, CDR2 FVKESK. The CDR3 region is CASSQGHLAGVYNEQFF. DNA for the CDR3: TGTGCCAGCAGCCAAGGACACCTAGCGGGTGTTTACAATGAGCAGTTCTTC.